Below, one T cell receptor (beta chain) is given with its context. What it binds is not known. The record originates from a study of Ad26.COV2.S vaccination and SARS-CoV-2 variants. The wider study: Donor got 5x10^10 or 1x10^11 viral particles of Ad26.COV2.S. General study results and limits: Considerable breadth of spike-specific CD8+ and CD4+ T cell responses has reportedly been documented following vaccination. There was a possibility that the TCR breadth and depth analyses underestimated total T cell responses.

The sample's treatment: over 15 received Ad26.COV2.S at low or high dose, single or two shots; about 5 received placebo; per-sample allocation not given. It was on day 63 after the first vaccine or placebo injection that samples were taken. This person who donated was an adult of 18-55 years in Boston. Only in-frame clones appear in the TCRdb table, and some are missing; sequencing was by immunoSEQ multiplex PCR. Altogether around 300,000 clones are present, more than 85% being singletons, with the ten largest covering 5%. The sample in question was peripheral blood, obtained in a trial of Ad26.COV2.S vaccine versus placebo. This clonotype originated in a person aged 18-65 years who received the Ad26.COV2.S COVID-19 vaccine or a placebo.

The CDR3 nucleotides are TGTGCCAGCAGCTTAGGTTCGACAGGGACCCACGAGCAGTACTTC. It specifies CASSLGSTGTHEQYF. The V gene is TRBV7-8, the J gene TRBJ2-7; 7 nucleotides match TRBD1. J lost 5 bases, V lost 1 base, and 8 bases had no gene match. Germline V gives CDR1 SGHVS, CDR2 FQNEAQ. The CDR3 is made up of 15 amino acids.